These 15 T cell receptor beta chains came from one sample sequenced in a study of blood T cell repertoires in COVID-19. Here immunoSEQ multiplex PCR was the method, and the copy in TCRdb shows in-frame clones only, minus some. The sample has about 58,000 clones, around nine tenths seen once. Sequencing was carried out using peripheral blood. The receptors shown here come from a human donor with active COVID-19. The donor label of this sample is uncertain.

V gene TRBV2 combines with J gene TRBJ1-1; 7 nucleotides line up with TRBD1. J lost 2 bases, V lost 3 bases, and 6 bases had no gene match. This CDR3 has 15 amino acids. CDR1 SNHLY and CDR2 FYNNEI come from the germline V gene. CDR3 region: CASSDEAGGNTEAFF. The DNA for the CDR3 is TGTGCCAGCAGTGACGAAGCAGGGGGTAACACTGAAGCTTTCTTT.

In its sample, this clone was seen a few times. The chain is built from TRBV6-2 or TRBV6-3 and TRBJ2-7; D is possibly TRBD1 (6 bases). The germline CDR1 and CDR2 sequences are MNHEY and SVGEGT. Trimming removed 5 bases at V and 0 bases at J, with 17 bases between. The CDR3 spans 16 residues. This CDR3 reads CASSDPGTSSSYEQYF. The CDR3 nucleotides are TGTGCCAGCAGTGACCCCGGGACATCGAGCTCCTACGAGCAGTACTTC.

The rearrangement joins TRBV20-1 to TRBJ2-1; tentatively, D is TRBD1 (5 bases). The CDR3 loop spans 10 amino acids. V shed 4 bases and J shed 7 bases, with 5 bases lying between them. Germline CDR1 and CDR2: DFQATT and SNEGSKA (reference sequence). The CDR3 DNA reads TGCAGTGCTAAGGGGAATGAGCAGTTCTTC. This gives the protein CSAKGNEQFF.

The CDR3 coding sequence is TGTGCCAGCAGTTTCCCCTCGTCAACTAATGAAAAACTGTTTTTT. Protein: CASSFPSSTNEKLFF. The J gene is TRBJ1-4, the V gene TRBV28, with D unclear. Germline V gives CDR1 MDHEN, CDR2 SYDVKM. With 3 bases removed from V and 0 bases from J, the gap between germline ends came to 8 bases. This CDR3 region has 15 residues.

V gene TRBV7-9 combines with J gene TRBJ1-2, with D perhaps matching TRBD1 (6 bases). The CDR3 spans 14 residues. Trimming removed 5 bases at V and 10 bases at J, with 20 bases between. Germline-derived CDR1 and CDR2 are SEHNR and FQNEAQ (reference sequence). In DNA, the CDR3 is TGTGCCAGCAGCCTTCTAAGTGGACAGTTCGACTACACCTTC. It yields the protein CASSLLSGQFDYTF. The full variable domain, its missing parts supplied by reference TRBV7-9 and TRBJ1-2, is DTGVSQNPRHKITKRGQNVTFRCDPISEHNRLYWYRQTLGQGPEFLTYFQNEAQLEKSRLLSDRFSAERPKGSFSTLEIQRTEQGDSAMYLCASSLLSGQFDYTFGSGTRLTVV.

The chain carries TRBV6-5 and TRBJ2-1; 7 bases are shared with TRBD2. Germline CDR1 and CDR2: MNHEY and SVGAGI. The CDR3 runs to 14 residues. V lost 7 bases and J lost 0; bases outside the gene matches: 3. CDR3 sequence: CASNGGSSYNEQFF. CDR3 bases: TGTGCCAGCAACGGGGGGAGCTCCTACAATGAGCAGTTCTTC.

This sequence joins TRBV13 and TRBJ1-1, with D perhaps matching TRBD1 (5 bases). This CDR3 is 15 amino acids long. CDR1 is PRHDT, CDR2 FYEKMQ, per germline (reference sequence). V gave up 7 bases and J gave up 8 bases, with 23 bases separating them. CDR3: CASTQVGGNHREAFF. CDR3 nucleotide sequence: TGTGCCAGCACCCAGGTGGGGGGAAACCATCGAGAAGCTTTCTTT.

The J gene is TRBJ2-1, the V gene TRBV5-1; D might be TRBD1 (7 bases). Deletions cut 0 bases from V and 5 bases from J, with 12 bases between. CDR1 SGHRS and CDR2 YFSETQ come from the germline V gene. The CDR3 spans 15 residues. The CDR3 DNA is TGCGCCAGCAGCTTGGTGGGACAGCGGGACAATGAGCAGTTCTTC. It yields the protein CASSLVGQRDNEQFF.

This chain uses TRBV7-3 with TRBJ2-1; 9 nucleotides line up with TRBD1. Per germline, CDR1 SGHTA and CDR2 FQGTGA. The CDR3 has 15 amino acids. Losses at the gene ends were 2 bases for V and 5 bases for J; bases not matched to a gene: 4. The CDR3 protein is CASSLVTGGHNEQFF. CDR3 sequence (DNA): TGTGCCAGCAGCTTAGTGACAGGGGGTCACAATGAGCAGTTCTTC.

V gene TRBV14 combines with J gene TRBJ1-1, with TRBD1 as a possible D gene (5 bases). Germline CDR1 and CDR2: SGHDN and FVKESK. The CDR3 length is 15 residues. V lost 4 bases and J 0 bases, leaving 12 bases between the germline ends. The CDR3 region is CASSPIDRMNTEAFF. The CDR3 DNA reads TGTGCCAGCAGCCCAATCGACAGAATGAACACTGAAGCTTTCTTT.

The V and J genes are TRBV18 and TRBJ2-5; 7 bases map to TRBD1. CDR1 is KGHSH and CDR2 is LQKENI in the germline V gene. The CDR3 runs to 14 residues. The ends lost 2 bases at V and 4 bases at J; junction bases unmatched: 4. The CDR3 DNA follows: TGTGCCAGCTCACCAAGTTGGACAGGAGAGACCCAGTACTTC. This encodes CASSPSWTGETQYF. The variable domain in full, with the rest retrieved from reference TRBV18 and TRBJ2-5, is NAGVMQNPRHLVRRRGQEARLRCSPMKGHSHVYWYRQLPEEGLKFMVYLQKENIIDESGMPKERFSAEFPKEGPSILRIQQVVRGDSAAYFCASSPSWTGETQYFGPGTRLLVL.

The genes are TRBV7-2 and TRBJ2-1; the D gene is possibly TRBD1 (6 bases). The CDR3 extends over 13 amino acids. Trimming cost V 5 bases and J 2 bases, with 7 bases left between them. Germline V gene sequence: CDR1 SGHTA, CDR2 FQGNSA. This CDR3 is CASSRTAYNEQFF. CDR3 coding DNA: TGTGCCAGCAGCCGGACAGCCTACAATGAGCAGTTCTTC.

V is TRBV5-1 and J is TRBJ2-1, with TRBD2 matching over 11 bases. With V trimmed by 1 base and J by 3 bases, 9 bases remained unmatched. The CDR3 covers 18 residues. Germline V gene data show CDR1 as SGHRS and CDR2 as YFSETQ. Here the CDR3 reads CASSLMLAGGSSYNEQFF. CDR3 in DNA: TGCGCCAGCAGCTTGATGCTAGCGGGGGGATCAAGCTACAATGAGCAGTTCTTC.

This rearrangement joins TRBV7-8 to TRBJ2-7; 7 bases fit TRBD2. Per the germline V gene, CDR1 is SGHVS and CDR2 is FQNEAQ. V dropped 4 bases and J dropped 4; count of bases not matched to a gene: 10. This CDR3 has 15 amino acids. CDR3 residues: CASSSSGKVFYEQYF. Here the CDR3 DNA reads TGTGCCAGCAGCTCGAGCGGGAAGGTCTTTTACGAGCAGTACTTC.

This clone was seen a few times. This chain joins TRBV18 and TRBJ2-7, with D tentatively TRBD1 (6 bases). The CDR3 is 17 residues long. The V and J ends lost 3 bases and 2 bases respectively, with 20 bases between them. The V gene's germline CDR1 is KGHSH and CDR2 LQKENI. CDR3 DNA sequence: TGTGCCAGCTCACCCCAGGGTGGGGGCTCGACCCCCTACGAGCAGTACTTC. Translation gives CASSPQGGGSTPYEQYF.